This note documents a single T cell receptor beta chain sequence. The ends lost 5 bases at V and 1 base at J; junction bases unmatched: 10. The length of the CDR3 is 17 residues. The germline CDR1 and CDR2 sequences are SGHTA and FQGNSA. One entry per CDR3 protein results from TCRdb running MiXCR on the RT-PCR reads. The sample carries more than 550,000 distinct CDR3 sequences, 14% recorded once. The chain has TRBV7-2 and TRBJ2-3; 9 nucleotides align to TRBD1. This clonotype was obtained from a female donor in good health, serving as a healthy control. Sequencing input: memory CD4+ T cells from blood. This CDR3 is CASSLEHRGRGTDTQYF. CDR3 nucleotides: TGTGCCAGCAGCCTCGAACACAGGGGGCGAGGCACAGATACGCAGTATTTT.